This passage covers 20 T cell receptor beta chains from one sample sequenced in a study of shared clonotypes between healthy human individuals. Generated by immunoSEQ multiplex PCR, the TCRdb table keeps only in-frame clones and is missing some. The data show some 1,100,000 clones, about 80% seen once. The sample consisted of memory CD4+ T cells from PBMCs. Subset here: CD45RA-negative fraction. These receptors all stem from a man between 18 and 29 years old in good health. Some clones in this sample may be carry-over from other donors' samples.

CDR3 residues: CASSLGRGPQETQYF. The CDR3, as DNA: TGTGCCAGCAGCTTAGGCCGGGGGCCTCAAGAGACCCAGTACTTC. The chain carries TRBV7-2 and TRBJ2-5; D possibly uses TRBD1 or TRBD2 (6 bases each). Germline-derived CDR1 and CDR2 are SGHTA and FQGNSA. The CDR3 sequence is 15 residues long. V lost 1 base and J 2 bases, leaving 11 bases between the germline ends.

The rearrangement uses TRBV18 and TRBJ2-5; 10 bases align to TRBD2. Trimming cost V 6 bases and J 5 bases; bases outside gene matches: 6. This CDR3 region has 14 residues. Germline assignment: CDR1 KGHSH and CDR2 LQKENI. As DNA, the CDR3 is TGTGCCAGCTCGCCGCGACTAGCGGGTGAGACCCAGTACTTC. It codes for CASSPRLAGETQYF.

Turning to this clone: Given a much more abundant clone one base away, this may be a read error. The DNA of the CDR3 is TGTGCCAGCAGCCGACAGGGGAACACTGAAGCTTTCTTT. Protein: CASSRQGNTEAFF. V gene TRBV14 combines with J gene TRBJ1-1; 7 nucleotides align to TRBD1. This CDR3 comprises 13 residues. Germline loops: CDR1 SGHDN, CDR2 FVKESK. J lost 1 base, V lost 4 bases, and 0 bases had no gene match.

The J gene is TRBJ1-2, the V gene TRBV11-2; D ambiguous. There are 15 residues in the CDR3. Germline assignment: CDR1 SGHAT and CDR2 FQNNGV. The V and J ends lost 0 bases and 0 bases respectively, with 8 bases between them. The CDR3 region is CASSLDTNPNYGYTF. CDR3 sequence (DNA): TGTGCCAGCAGCTTAGACACAAACCCTAACTATGGCTACACCTTC.

A note on this clone: The identical CDR3 is also encoded by other nucleotide sequences in the sample. The chain combines TRBV5-1 with TRBJ2-2; D gene ambiguous. This CDR3 comprises 14 residues. Trimming shortened V by 1 base and J by 2 bases, and 6 bases separated the two germline ends. CDR1 is SGHRS, CDR2 YFSETQ, per germline. The CDR3 is CASSLLGNTGELFF. DNA for the CDR3: TGCGCCAGCAGCTTGTTGGGAAACACCGGGGAGCTGTTTTTT.

Points on this clone: The sample carries other DNA sequences with the same CDR3. The DNA for the CDR3 is TGTGCCAGCAGTCCGCGGACAGGAAGTCAGCCCCAGCATTTT. This codes for CASSPRTGSQPQHF. The J gene is TRBJ1-5, the V gene TRBV28, with TRBD1 matching 7 bases. V dropped 5 bases and J dropped 6; count of bases not matched to a gene: 7. Germline V lookup: CDR1 MDHEN, CDR2 SYDVKM. The CDR3 has 14 amino acids.

V is TRBV30 and J is TRBJ2-3, with 11 bases lining up with TRBD2. Germline loops: CDR1 GTSNPN, CDR2 SVGIG (reference sequence). Trimming at V came to 1 base and at J to 5 bases, leaving 14 bases not matched to a gene. The CDR3 contains 18 residues. The CDR3 bases are TGTGCCTGGAGTGCGCCCACCGTAGCGGGAGGGCGGGGAGATACGCAGTATTTT. Translation: CAWSAPTVAGGRGDTQYF.

Many counts were recorded for this clone. This chain connects TRBV27 to TRBJ1-5, with D unclear. The ends were cut back, 7 bases at V and 4 bases at J, with 26 bases in the middle. The CDR3 has 18 residues. From germline, CDR1 is MNHEY and CDR2 SMNVEV (reference sequence). In nucleotides, the CDR3 is TGTGCCAGCACACGGGGAGGACGGGGAAATATTAGGAATCAGCCCCAGCATTTT. Translation gives CASTRGGRGNIRNQPQHF.

The chain employs TRBV4-3 and TRBJ2-6; D gene uncertain. Germline V CDR1 and CDR2: LGHNA, YSLEER. This CDR3 is built from 15 residues. V dropped 4 bases and J dropped 0 bases, with 7 bases sitting between them. The CDR3 loop is CASSPQVSGANVLTF. DNA for the CDR3: TGCGCCAGCAGCCCTCAGGTCTCTGGGGCCAACGTCCTGACTTTC.

This rearrangement joins TRBV18 to TRBJ2-3; 9 nucleotides align to TRBD2. This CDR3 comprises 15 residues. CDR1 KGHSH and CDR2 LQKENI come from the germline V gene. V lost 5 bases to trimming and J lost 5 bases; unmatched junction nucleotides: 8. The CDR3 loop is CASSAMTSGGDTQYF. The CDR3 nucleotides are TGTGCCAGCTCAGCCATGACTAGCGGAGGAGATACGCAGTATTTT.

J is TRBJ2-1 and V is TRBV11-1; D not certain. The V gene lost 5 bases and the J gene lost 10 bases, with 18 bases spanning the gap. The CDR3 contains 14 residues. Germline V gives CDR1 SGHAT, CDR2 FQDESV (reference sequence). This CDR3 reads CASSRDPSVSEQFF. CDR3 in DNA: TGTGCCAGCAGCCGAGACCCGTCGGTGAGCGAGCAGTTCTTC.

The V gene is TRBV7-3, the J gene TRBJ2-7, with TRBD2 matching 10 bases. Germline assignment: CDR1 SGHTA and CDR2 FQGTGA. V was pared by 2 bases and J by 4 bases, with 8 bases of the junction left unmatched. The CDR3 totals 16 residues. The CDR3 reads CASSLLPSGSEYEQYF. DNA of the CDR3: TGTGCCAGCAGCTTACTCCCTAGCGGGAGTGAATACGAGCAGTACTTC.

This clone occurred once. The rearrangement joins TRBV11-2 to TRBJ2-7; no clear D gene. The CDR3 consists of 11 residues. V was pared by 8 bases and J by 4 bases, with 9 bases between. Germline V gives CDR1 SGHAT, CDR2 FQNNGV. CDR3 protein: CASRGSYEQYF. CDR3 DNA: TGTGCCAGCCGAGGATCTTACGAGCAGTACTTC.

This clone was counted only a few times. This chain joins TRBV7-9 and TRBJ1-5; maybe TRBD1 (5 bases). Germline CDR1 is SEHNR and CDR2 is FQNEAQ (reference sequence). Trimming took 4 bases from V and 7 from J, leaving 17 bases between them. The CDR3 spans 15 residues. The CDR3 here is CASSSDGGFEQPQHF. As DNA, the CDR3 is TGTGCCAGCAGCTCAGACGGGGGTTTTGAACAGCCCCAGCATTTT.

V is TRBV5-1 and J is TRBJ1-1, with 9 bases that match TRBD1. The length of the CDR3 is 15 residues. After removal of 5 bases from V and 3 bases from J, the junction contained 8 bases not matched to a gene. Germline values: CDR1 SGHRS, CDR2 YFSETQ. The CDR3 DNA reads TGCGCCAGCAGACAGGGGGCGAAGAGGGACACTGAAGCTTTCTTT. Translation: CASRQGAKRDTEAFF.

The J gene is TRBJ2-1, the V gene TRBV7-3; 8 positions match TRBD2. The CDR3 runs to 15 residues. V dropped 5 bases and J dropped 9; count of bases not matched to a gene: 12. Germline assignment: CDR1 SGHTA and CDR2 FQGTGA. The CDR3 DNA reads as TGTGCCAGCAGCCTCGAGCCAGCGGGAGTCGGTGAGCAGTTCTTC. Protein product: CASSLEPAGVGEQFF.

This clone has only a few counts. The chain recombines TRBV27 with TRBJ1-2, with D perhaps matching TRBD1 (6 bases). Germline V CDR1 and CDR2: MNHEY, SMNVEV (reference sequence). Trimming shortened V by 5 bases and J by 5 bases, and 15 bases separated the two germline ends. This CDR3 is 14 amino acids long. CDR3 sequence reads: CASSDTGRRYGYTF. The CDR3 coding sequence is TGTGCCAGCAGTGACACAGGGCGTCGGTATGGCTACACCTTC.

The chain uses TRBV7-2 and TRBJ2-2, with D maybe TRBD2 (6 bases). The CDR3 has 15 residues. Per germline, CDR1 SGHTA and CDR2 FQGNSA. The V end was cut by 7 bases, the J end by 4 bases, with 16 bases between. CDR3 in amino acids: CASNWLGGVTGELFF. The CDR3 nucleotides are TGTGCCAGCAACTGGTTGGGGGGAGTCACCGGGGAGCTGTTTTTT.

The rearrangement joins TRBV28 to TRBJ1-2; D remains unclear. V lost 2 bases to trimming and J lost 8 bases, with 12 bases between them. The germline V gene encodes CDR1 MDHEN and CDR2 SYDVKM. This CDR3 is 13 amino acids long. Here the CDR3 reads CASSLRLEVGYTF. In nucleotides, the CDR3 is TGTGCCAGCAGTTTACGGCTGGAAGTGGGCTACACCTTC.

The chain links TRBV13 to TRBJ2-1, with D possibly matching TRBD1 (5 bases). This CDR3 region has 17 residues. Germline CDR1 is PRHDT and CDR2 is FYEKMQ (reference sequence). Trimming cost V 0 bases and J 1 base, with 13 bases left between them. The DNA of the CDR3 is TGTGCCAGCAGCTTAGGCCTCAGTACAGGTTCCTACAATGAGCAGTTCTTC. It specifies CASSLGLSTGSYNEQFF.